Each of the 15 T cell receptor beta chains below was sequenced from the same sample in a study of cytomegalovirus exposure and HLA in healthy donors. Only in-frame clones appear in the TCRdb table, and some are missing; sequencing was by immunoSEQ multiplex PCR. The sample yields about 160,000 clones, around 85% seen once. What was sequenced was PBMCs. The receptors originated from a woman in her thirties in good health and CMV-seronegative.

The rearrangement uses TRBV27 and TRBJ1-1, with a tentative D call TRBD1 (5 bases). Trimming cost V 6 bases and J 4 bases, with 15 bases left between them. CDR1 is MNHEY, CDR2 SMNVEV, per germline (reference sequence). This CDR3 comprises 14 residues. CDR3 amino acids: CASRWGRASTEAFF. The CDR3 coding sequence is TGTGCCAGCAGATGGGGCAGGGCTAGCACTGAAGCTTTCTTT.

This chain joins TRBV4-1 and TRBJ2-7; 7 bases map to TRBD2. The germline gives CDR1 MGHRA, CDR2 YSYEKL. V shed 8 bases and J 4 bases; nucleotides not matched to a gene: 5. The CDR3 totals 12 residues. CDR3 coding DNA: TGCGCCAGCGGGAGGGCCGGGTACGAGCAGTACTTC. It translates to CASGRAGYEQYF.

The chain has TRBV28 and TRBJ2-3; 8 bases align to TRBD1. Germline trimming cut 3 bases from V and 4 bases from J; bases unmatched to any gene: 6. The CDR3 is 15 amino acids. The germline gives CDR1 MDHEN, CDR2 SYDVKM. The CDR3 loop is CASSFEGTGSDTQYF. Written as DNA, the CDR3 is TGTGCCAGCAGTTTTGAGGGGACAGGTTCAGATACGCAGTATTTT.

The chain is built from TRBV7-9 and TRBJ2-7; 8 bases line up with TRBD1. This CDR3 is 15 amino acids long. With V trimmed by 2 bases and J by 5 bases, 8 bases remained unmatched. The germline gives CDR1 SEHNR, CDR2 FQNEAQ (reference sequence). CDR3 coding DNA: TGTGCCAGCAGCTTAACGGCAGGACAGGGCCACGAGCAGTACTTC. Translated: CASSLTAGQGHEQYF. Supplemented by reference TRBV7-9 and TRBJ2-7, the full variable domain reads DTGVSQNPRHKITKRGQNVTFRCDPISEHNRLYWYRQTLGQGPEFLTYFQNEAQLEKSRLLSDRFSAERPKGSFSTLEIQRTEQGDSAMYLCASSLTAGQGHEQYFGPGTRLTVT.

This sequence joins TRBV28 and TRBJ2-7; D gene ambiguous. CDR1 and CDR2 from the germline V gene are MDHEN and SYDVKM. CDR3 length: 16 amino acids. V lost 5 bases to trimming and J lost 0 bases, with 17 bases between them. CDR3 bases: TGTGCCAGCAGTACTGCTGCGAGACTGGTCTCCTACGAGCAGTACTTC. It codes for CASSTAARLVSYEQYF.

As for this clone: The same CDR3 is also encoded by other DNA sequences in this sample. This chain uses TRBV7-6 with TRBJ2-7; D gene unclear. The CDR3 runs to 14 residues. CDR1 and CDR2 (germline): SGHVS, FNYEAQ. Trimming shortened V by 3 bases and J by 0 bases, and 9 bases separated the two germline ends. CDR3 in DNA: TGTGCCAGCAGCTTCGGCGGCAGCTCCTACGAGCAGTACTTC. Translation: CASSFGGSSYEQYF.

This chain connects TRBV25-1 to TRBJ1-1; 7 bases align to TRBD1. V shed 4 bases, J shed 0 bases, and the junction held 8 bases outside the gene matches. Germline V gene lookup returns CDR1 MGHDK and CDR2 SYGVNS. This CDR3 contains 16 residues. The CDR3 coding sequence is TGTGCCAGCAGTGGACAGGGTATTACGATGAACACTGAAGCTTTCTTT. This encodes CASSGQGITMNTEAFF.

The rearrangement joins TRBV11-2 to TRBJ2-7; TRBD2 is a possible D gene (5 bases). Germline V lookup: CDR1 SGHAT, CDR2 FQNNGV. Trimming removed 8 bases at V and 0 bases at J, with 14 bases between. The CDR3 length is 14 residues. The CDR3 DNA follows: TGTGCCAGCGGCCCCGTTGGGAGCTCCTACGAGCAGTACTTC. Its translation is CASGPVGSSYEQYF.

This clone is a singleton in its sample. The chain carries TRBV5-4 and TRBJ2-7, with D perhaps matching TRBD2 (5 bases). Germline V gene lookup returns CDR1 SGHNT and CDR2 YYREEE (reference sequence). This CDR3 region has 15 residues. The V end was cut by 4 bases, the J end by 3 bases, with 17 bases between. The CDR3 DNA reads TGTGCCAGCAGCCCAACCGCAACCCGGGGCTACGAGCAGTACTTC. Its protein product is CASSPTATRGYEQYF.

This clone showed up just once. This chain connects TRBV18 to TRBJ1-1, with a possible D match to TRBD1 (6 bases). Trimming took 2 bases from V and 1 from J, leaving 8 bases between them. The CDR3 is 14 amino acids. From germline, CDR1 is KGHSH and CDR2 LQKENI. In nucleotides, the CDR3 is TGTGCCAGCTCACCAGGGACACCGAACACTGAAGCTTTCTTT. This encodes CASSPGTPNTEAFF.

V usage is TRBV5-1 and J usage is TRBJ2-5, with 10 bases fitting TRBD2. The trim removed 3 bases at V and 1 base at J, leaving 6 bases unmatched. The CDR3 runs to 16 residues. Germline lookup yields CDR1 SGHRS and CDR2 YFSETQ. The CDR3 sequence: CASSWVSSGGQETQYF. CDR3 coding DNA: TGCGCCAGCAGCTGGGTCTCTAGCGGGGGCCAAGAGACCCAGTACTTC. Variable domain in full (rest from reference TRBV5-1 and TRBJ2-5): KAGVTQTPRYLIKTRGQQVTLSCSPISGHRSVSWYQQTPGQGLQFLFEYFSETQRNKGNFPGRFSGRQFSNSRSEMNVSTLELGDSALYLCASSWVSSGGQETQYFGPGTRLLVL.

This chain uses TRBV19 with TRBJ1-2; D gene uncertain. Germline loops: CDR1 LNHDA, CDR2 SQIVND (reference sequence). Trimming removed 8 bases at V and 4 bases at J, with 14 bases between. The CDR3 length is 13 residues. The CDR3 DNA reads as TGTGCCAGTGCTAACACGGGGAGCTATGGCTACACCTTC. Translation gives CASANTGSYGYTF.

The chain uses TRBV6-1 and TRBJ2-7; a weak D match, TRBD2 (5 bases). Germline V CDR1 and CDR2: MNHNS, SASEGT. V lost 2 bases to trimming and J lost 2 bases, with 16 bases between them. This CDR3 contains 16 residues. Here the CDR3 DNA reads TGTGCCAGCAGTGAACACGGGCTAGCCGAGACCTACGAGCAGTACTTC. This codes for CASSEHGLAETYEQYF.

The chain uses TRBV27 and TRBJ2-2; TRBD1 is a possible D gene (6 bases). The CDR3 consists of 15 residues. The ends were cut back, 7 bases at V and 4 bases at J, with 16 bases in the middle. The germline V gene has CDR1 MNHEY and CDR2 SMNVEV (reference sequence). DNA for the CDR3: TGTGCCAGCACCCTCCGACAGGTACCCACCGGGGAGCTGTTTTTT. This sequence encodes CASTLRQVPTGELFF.

This chain uses TRBV6-5 with TRBJ1-2; 9 nucleotides match TRBD1. The CDR3 totals 14 residues. With 9 bases clipped from V and 3 bases from J, the junction kept 8 bases outside the gene matches. In germline, CDR1 is MNHEY, CDR2 SVGAGI. CDR3 protein: CASKTGGADYGYTF. As DNA, the CDR3 is TGTGCCAGTAAAACAGGGGGCGCGGACTATGGCTACACCTTC.